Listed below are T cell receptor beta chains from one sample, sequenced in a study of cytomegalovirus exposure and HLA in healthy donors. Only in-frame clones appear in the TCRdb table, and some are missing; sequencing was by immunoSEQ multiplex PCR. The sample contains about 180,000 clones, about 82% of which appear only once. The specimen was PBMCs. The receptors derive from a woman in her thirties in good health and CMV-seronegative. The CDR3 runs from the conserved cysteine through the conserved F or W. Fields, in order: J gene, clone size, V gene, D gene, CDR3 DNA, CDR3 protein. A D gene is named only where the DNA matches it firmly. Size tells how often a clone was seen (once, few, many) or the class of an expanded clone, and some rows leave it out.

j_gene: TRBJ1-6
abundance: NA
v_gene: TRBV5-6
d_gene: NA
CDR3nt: TGTGCCAGCAGCTTGGAATTAACTCGGAGCTCCTATAATTCACCCCTCCACTTT
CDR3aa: CASSLELTRSSYNSPLHF

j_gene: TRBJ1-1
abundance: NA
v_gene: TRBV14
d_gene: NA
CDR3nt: TGTGCCAGCAGCCACTCAGGGGTACGGATGAACACTGAAGCTTTCTTT
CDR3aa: CASSHSGVRMNTEAFF

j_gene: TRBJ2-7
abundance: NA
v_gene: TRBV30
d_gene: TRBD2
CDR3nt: TGTGCCTGGAGTGTTCTAGCGGGGGGAGTCTACGAGCAGTACTTC
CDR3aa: CAWSVLAGGVYEQYF

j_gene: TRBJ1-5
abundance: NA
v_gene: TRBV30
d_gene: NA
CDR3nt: TGTGCCCGACTCCAAGGGGTACAGCCCCAGCATTTT
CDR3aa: CARLQGVQPQHF

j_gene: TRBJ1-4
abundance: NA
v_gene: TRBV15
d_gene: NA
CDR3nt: TGTGCCACCAGAGCCAGGGGACCTAATGAAAAACTGTTTTTT
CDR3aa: CATRARGPNEKLFF

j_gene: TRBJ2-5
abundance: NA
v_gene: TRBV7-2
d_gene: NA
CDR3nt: TGTGCCAGCAGCTACGGCGGCAGCCTACAAGAGACCCAGTACTTC
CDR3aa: CASSYGGSLQETQYF

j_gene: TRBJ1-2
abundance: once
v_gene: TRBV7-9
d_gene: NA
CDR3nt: TGTGCCAGCAGCTGGACCGCAGGGGTAAAAGATCGTGGCTACACCTTC
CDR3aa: CASSWTAGVKDRGYTF

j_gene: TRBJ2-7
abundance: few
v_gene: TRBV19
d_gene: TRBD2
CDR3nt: TGTGCCAGTAGTCCCTCTAGCGGGGGGGCCTACGAGCAGTACTTC
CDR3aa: CASSPSSGGAYEQYF

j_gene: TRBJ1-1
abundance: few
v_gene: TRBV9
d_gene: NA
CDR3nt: TGTGCCAGCAGCGTAAGTCCGACGGGGGGAAACACTGAAGCTTTCTTT
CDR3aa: CASSVSPTGGNTEAFF

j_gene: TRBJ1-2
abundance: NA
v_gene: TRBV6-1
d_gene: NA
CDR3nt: TGTGCCAGCAGTGAGAGATGGACAGTTACTAACTATGGCTACACCTTC
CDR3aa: CASSERWTVTNYGYTF